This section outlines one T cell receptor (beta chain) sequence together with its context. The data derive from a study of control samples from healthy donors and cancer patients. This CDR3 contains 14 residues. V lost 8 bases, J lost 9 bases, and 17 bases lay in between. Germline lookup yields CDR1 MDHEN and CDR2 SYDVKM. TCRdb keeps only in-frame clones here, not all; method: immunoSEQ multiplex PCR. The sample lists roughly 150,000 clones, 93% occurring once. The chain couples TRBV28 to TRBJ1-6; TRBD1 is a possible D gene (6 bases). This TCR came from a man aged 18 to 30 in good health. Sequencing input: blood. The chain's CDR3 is CASLGGLRSSPLHF. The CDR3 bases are TGTGCCAGCCTAGGGGGGCTTCGTAGTTCACCCCTCCACTTT.